The clone carrying this T cell receptor (beta chain) was found many times. Time point meaning: blood at routine non-recurrence follow-up after resection. Whole RNA, isolated from tumor, nontumor lung or frozen PBMC, was sequenced without prior sorting. TCR cDNA molecules were tagged individually, and each one carried a unique molecular identifier. MiXCR, run by TCRdb on the 5' RACE reads, gives a single entry per CDR3 protein. Here the sample spans about 25,000 distinct CDR3 sequences, 5.5% to 7% being singletons. The data belong to a study of spatial heterogeneity in lung cancer. Study context: Follow-up PBMC specimens underwent sequencing when available; their median timing was roughly two years after resection. Combinations of a unique TCR and a UMI were tallied in raw reads, and on average each appeared more than ten times.

Trimming took 2 bases from V and 0 from J, leaving 8 bases between them. The CDR3 covers 14 residues. Germline CDR1 WSHSY, CDR2 SAAADI. The sequence was obtained from a male donor with early-stage non-small cell lung cancer. This sample comprised PBMCs, obtained at follow-up. This chain connects TRBV10-2 to TRBJ2-7; D remains ambiguous. The CDR3 nucleotides read TGCGCCAGCAGTGAGGCGACCAGCTCCTACGAGCAGTACGTC. It encodes CASSEATSSYEQYV.